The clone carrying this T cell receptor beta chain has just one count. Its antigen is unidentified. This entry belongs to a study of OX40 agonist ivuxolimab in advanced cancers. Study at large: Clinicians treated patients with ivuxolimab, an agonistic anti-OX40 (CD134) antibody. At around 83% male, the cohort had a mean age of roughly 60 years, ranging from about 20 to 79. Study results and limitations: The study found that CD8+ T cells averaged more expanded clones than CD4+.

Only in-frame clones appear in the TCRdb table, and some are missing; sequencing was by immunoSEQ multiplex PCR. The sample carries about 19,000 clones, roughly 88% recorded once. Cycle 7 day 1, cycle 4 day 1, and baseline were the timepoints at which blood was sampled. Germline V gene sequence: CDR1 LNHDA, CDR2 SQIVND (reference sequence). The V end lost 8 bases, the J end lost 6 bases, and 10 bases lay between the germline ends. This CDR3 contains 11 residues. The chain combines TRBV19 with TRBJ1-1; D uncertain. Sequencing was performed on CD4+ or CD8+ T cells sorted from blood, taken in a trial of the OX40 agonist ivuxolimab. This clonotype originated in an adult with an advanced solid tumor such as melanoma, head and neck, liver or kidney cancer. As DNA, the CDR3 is TGTGCCAGTGGGAATAGCCCTGAAGCTTTCTTT. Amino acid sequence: CASGNSPEAFF.